This record concerns one TCR beta chain sequence. Trimming took off 4 bases at V and 2 bases at J, with 11 bases between the two ends. Germline CDR1 and CDR2: LGHNA and YSLEER. The CDR3 totals 14 residues. The data belong to a study of T cell changes during pregnancy in multiple sclerosis. Measured with immunoSEQ multiplex PCR; TCRdb has only the in-frame clones, and not every one. Counted here are 70,000 to 95,000 clones, 90% to 95% occurring once; the ten biggest clones make up approximately 2%. This clonotype was sampled from a female donor in good health, enrolled as a control in a pregnancy study. Sequenced material: peripheral blood, taken in the second trimester of pregnancy. V and J are TRBV4-3 and TRBJ1-2; D might be TRBD1 (5 bases). DNA of the CDR3: TGCGCCAGCAGCCGCCAACAGGAAAACTATGGCTACACCTTC. This gives the protein CASSRQQENYGYTF.